The entry that follows covers one T cell receptor (beta chain) sequence. Germline V lookup: CDR1 MNHNY, CDR2 SVGAGI (reference sequence). The V and J ends lost 6 bases and 7 bases respectively, with 7 bases between them. CDR3 length: 11 amino acids. As originally analysed: For nucleated cells, counts were estimated from reference gene primer amplification. Generated by immunoSEQ multiplex PCR, the TCRdb table keeps only in-frame clones and is missing some. V and J calls and clone size are those listed in that table; D and trimming were worked out from the DNA. The sample contains about 47,000 clones, 75% to 90% of which appear only once. This entry comes from a study of blood T cell repertoires in COVID-19. Study-wide context: Acute-phase and convalescent COVID-19 samples originated in the United States, Italy and Spain. Sources were T cells, B-cell-depleted T cells, or PBMCs; the material itself was cDNA or gDNA.

This rearrangement joins TRBV6-6 to TRBJ2-1, with D perhaps TRBD1 (6 bases). Sequencing was carried out using peripheral blood. The sequence was obtained from a human donor with active COVID-19. The donor label of this sample is uncertain. The CDR3 DNA sequence: TGTGCCAGCAGCAGGGGAAATGAGCAGTTCTTC. Residues: CASSRGNEQFF.